This T cell receptor (beta chain) is drawn from a study of T cell responses to AZD1222 COVID-19 vaccine. General study results and limits: Spike-spanning, vaccine-associated CD4 TCRs were dominant at 160-218 and 743-854. Repertoires were sampled only after the peak T cell response. Donors, mostly white British, included more females; clonal diversity was possibly underestimated.

On this clone itself: Its target is not known.

This CDR3 spans 14 amino acids. After removal of 3 bases from V and 6 bases from J, the junction contained 7 bases not matched to a gene. CDR1 and CDR2 from the germline V gene are LNHDA and SQIVND (reference sequence). Sequencing was performed with immunoSEQ multiplex PCR; in TCRdb, only in-frame clones are kept and a portion is missing. The table shows 85,000 to 90,000 clones, with about 90% occurring only once. The rearrangement uses TRBV19 and TRBJ2-7; 8 bases align to TRBD1. The sequence was obtained from an adult in good health. The sample was peripheral blood, taken on day 0 of MenACWY control vaccination. The CDR3 sequence is CASSILQGASEQYF. The CDR3 DNA sequence: TGTGCCAGTAGTATCCTGCAGGGGGCTTCCGAGCAGTACTTC.